The subject of this entry is one T cell receptor beta chain. This specimen comes from a study of blood T cell repertoires in COVID-19. The study drew participants aged about 18 to 89 years from some 25 US areas. Participant-reported clinical history was the basis for cohort assignment. CDR3 length: 13 amino acids. Germline V CDR1 and CDR2: MDHEN, SYDVKM. Trimming cost V 6 bases and J 8 bases; bases outside gene matches: 8. Sequenced by immunoSEQ multiplex PCR; TCRdb stores in-frame clones only, minus some. The data show 180,000 or so clones, more than 70% seen once. Sequenced material: PBMCs or T cells enriched from blood (not recorded which). V is TRBV28 and J is TRBJ1-2; TRBD1 matches at 8 bases. The TCR was taken from a middle-aged man who had recovered from COVID-19. This CDR3 is CASSAQGARGYTF. CDR3 DNA sequence: TGTGCCAGCAGCGCCCAGGGGGCGCGAGGCTACACCTTC.